This entry lists 11 T cell receptor beta chains sequenced from one sample in a study of cytomegalovirus exposure and HLA in healthy donors. The primer mix had 60 Vbeta and 13 Jbeta primers. The assay was immunoSEQ multiplex PCR, and TCRdb's table has in-frame clones only and misses some. Here the sample spans around 140,000 clones, under 75% being singletons. Sequenced: PBMCs. All receptors derive from a woman in her thirties or forties in good health and CMV-seronegative.

This rearrangement joins TRBV5-4 to TRBJ2-7; TRBD1 agrees at 9 bases. Germline CDR1 SGHNT, CDR2 YYREEE (reference sequence). Unmatched junction bases numbered 10, after V lost 4 bases and J lost 2 bases. CDR3 length: 16 residues. The CDR3 DNA sequence: TGTGCCAGCAGCCCAGACTGGGACAGGGTGGCCTACGAGCAGTACTTC. Protein product: CASSPDWDRVAYEQYF.

The J gene is TRBJ1-6, the V gene TRBV5-4; 8 positions agree with TRBD1. The CDR3 sequence is 17 residues long. CDR1 and CDR2 (germline): SGHNT, YYREEE (reference sequence). After removal of 4 bases from V and 3 bases from J, the junction contained 9 bases not matched to a gene. The CDR3 DNA sequence: TGTGCCAGCAGCCCCACCCCAGGGGGCATCTATAATTCACCCCTCCACTTT. Amino acid sequence: CASSPTPGGIYNSPLHF.

The gene calls are TRBV15 and TRBJ2-7; TRBD1 aligns across 7 bases. The trim removed 0 bases at V and 3 bases at J, leaving 5 bases unmatched. The germline V gene has CDR1 LNHNV and CDR2 YYDKDF (reference sequence). The CDR3 runs to 15 residues. The CDR3 loop reads CATSRDRQGFYEQYF. The CDR3 DNA reads as TGTGCCACCAGCAGAGATCGACAGGGTTTCTACGAGCAGTACTTC.

The genes are TRBV14 and TRBJ2-2, with D possibly TRBD2 on 6 matching bases. The germline V and J ends were trimmed by 1 base and 4 bases, with 7 bases remaining between them. This CDR3 region has 14 residues. Germline CDR1 SGHDN, CDR2 FVKESK. CDR3 sequence: CASSQGRVTGELFF. CDR3 bases: TGTGCCAGCAGCCAAGGGAGGGTCACCGGGGAGCTGTTTTTT.

The CDR3 coding sequence is TGCAGCGGCGGGGCGTTGAACACTGAAGCTTTCTTT. Protein product: CSGGALNTEAFF. This chain links TRBV29-1 with TRBJ1-1, with a weak D call TRBD1 (5 bases). Germline lookup yields CDR1 SQVTM and CDR2 ANQGSEA. This CDR3 region has 12 residues. V lost 7 bases, J lost 0 bases, and 9 bases lay in between.

The chain employs TRBV9 and TRBJ1-6, with D uncertain. This CDR3 region has 13 residues. Between the trimmed V and J ends, which lost 0 bases and 7 bases, there was a span of 5 bases. Germline CDR1 SGDLS, CDR2 YYNGEE. The DNA of the CDR3 is TGTGCCAGCAGCGTAGGTCCGAATTCACCCCTCCACTTT. Its protein product is CASSVGPNSPLHF.

This clone was seen a handful of times. The rearrangement uses TRBV6-5 and TRBJ2-4; D might be TRBD2 (6 bases). V was trimmed by 8 bases and J by 6 bases, leaving 17 bases between them. This CDR3 spans 14 amino acids. Germline V gene sequence: CDR1 MNHEY, CDR2 SVGAGI. CDR3 coding DNA: TGTGCCAGCCGCCCGGGACTGTCGACAAACATTCAGTACTTC. Its translation is CASRPGLSTNIQYF.

The genes are TRBV11-2 and TRBJ2-7; D might be TRBD1 (5 bases). The V end was cut by 3 bases, the J end by 4 bases, with 22 bases between. Germline V gives CDR1 SGHAT, CDR2 FQNNGV. The CDR3 has 17 amino acids. The CDR3 protein is CASSLTDMGSASYEQYF. The CDR3, as DNA: TGTGCCAGCAGCTTGACGGACATGGGGTCGGCATCTTACGAGCAGTACTTC.

The V and J genes are TRBV7-6 and TRBJ2-7; a possible D gene is TRBD2 (7 bases). With 2 bases removed from V and 0 bases from J, the gap between germline ends came to 11 bases. CDR3 size: 15 residues. In germline, CDR1 is SGHVS, CDR2 FNYEAQ. The CDR3 region is CASSLLGGGSYEQYF. CDR3 DNA sequence: TGTGCCAGCAGCTTACTGGGAGGGGGCTCCTACGAGCAGTACTTC.

The chain has TRBV2 and TRBJ2-3; D is perhaps TRBD1 (6 bases). There are 18 residues in the CDR3. V dropped 4 bases and J dropped 0 bases, with 20 bases sitting between them. The V gene's germline CDR1 is SNHLY and CDR2 FYNNEI. CDR3 residues: CASSGRATGSSSTDTQYF. In DNA form, the CDR3 reads TGTGCCAGCAGTGGACGAGCCACAGGGTCCTCTAGCACAGATACGCAGTATTTT.

The rearrangement links TRBV2 to TRBJ1-1, with 9 nucleotides matching TRBD1. V lost 4 bases to trimming and J lost 4 bases; unmatched junction nucleotides: 16. This CDR3 comprises 18 residues. Germline CDR1 SNHLY, CDR2 FYNNEI. This CDR3 reads CASSGFKWDRVGGTEAFF. For the CDR3, the DNA is TGTGCCAGCAGTGGATTTAAATGGGACAGGGTGGGAGGCACTGAAGCTTTCTTT.